What follows are 19 T cell receptor beta chains derived from one specimen sequenced in a study of shared clonotypes between healthy human individuals. Naive CD8 cells lacked CD45RO and underwent positive selection for CCR7, leaving out terminally differentiated effector memory CD45RA+ cells. Data came from immunoSEQ multiplex PCR; TCRdb stores just in-frame clones and leaves some out. The sample shows around 2.1 million clones, 90% to 95% of them seen only once. Sequences were obtained from naive CD8+ T cells from PBMCs. Source of these receptors: a man younger than 30 in good health. Some clones in this sample may be carry-over from other donors' samples.

This chain uses TRBV4-1 with TRBJ2-1; D is perhaps TRBD2 (7 bases). The ends were cut back, 4 bases at V and 3 bases at J, with 16 bases in the middle. The CDR3 is made up of 16 amino acids. Germline V lookup: CDR1 MGHRA, CDR2 YSYEKL. The chain's CDR3 is CASSPRGGSHYNEQFF. CDR3 bases: TGCGCCAGCAGCCCGAGGGGGGGGAGCCACTACAATGAGCAGTTCTTC.

The CDR3 here is CASSVEPGQGAGQPQHF. CDR3 coding DNA: TGTGCCAGCAGCGTAGAGCCTGGACAGGGGGCAGGTCAGCCCCAGCATTTT. This sequence joins TRBV9 and TRBJ1-5; 11 nucleotides agree with TRBD1. This CDR3 contains 17 residues. The V gene's germline CDR1 is SGDLS and CDR2 YYNGEE. The V and J ends lost 0 bases and 6 bases, in that order; junction bases with no gene match: 8.

A single count supports this clone. The rearrangement links TRBV28 to TRBJ2-5; TRBD1 aligns across 7 bases. Gene TRBJ2-7 matches the end of the DNA better, so the J call may be wrong. Germline assignment: CDR1 MDHEN and CDR2 SYDVKM. This CDR3 has 13 amino acids. This CDR3 reads CASTIQGAYEQYF. The CDR3 region has the DNA TGTGCCAGCACCATCCAGGGGGCCTACGAGCAGTACTTC.

V and J are TRBV4-1 and TRBJ2-1; unclear D gene. The germline CDR1 and CDR2 sequences are MGHRA and YSYEKL. The CDR3 has 15 amino acids. V lost 0 bases, J lost 6 bases, and 12 bases lay in between. Here the CDR3 reads CASSQDRVSSNEQFF. The CDR3 nucleotides are TGCGCCAGCAGCCAAGATCGAGTATCTTCCAATGAGCAGTTCTTC.

The table lists this clone with a count of one. The J gene is TRBJ2-2, the V gene TRBV15, with 12 bases that match TRBD2. Germline-derived CDR1 and CDR2 are LNHNV and YYDKDF (reference sequence). Germline trimming cut 1 base from V and 6 bases from J; bases unmatched to any gene: 0. The CDR3 extends over 15 amino acids. The CDR3 region is CATSRGLAGAGELFF. The CDR3 nucleotides read TGTGCCACCAGCAGAGGACTAGCGGGGGCCGGGGAGCTGTTTTTT. The whole variable domain, remainder taken from reference TRBV15 and TRBJ2-2, is DAMVIQNPRYQVTQFGKPVTLSCSQTLNHNVMYWYQQKSSQAPKLLFHYYDKDFNNEADTPDNFQSRRPNTSFCFLDIRSPGLGDTAMYLCATSRGLAGAGELFFGEGSRLTVL.

This chain connects TRBV9 to TRBJ1-2; perhaps TRBD1 as D (5 bases). V lost 0 bases to trimming and J lost 3 bases, with 12 bases between them. This CDR3 has 15 amino acids. CDR1 is SGDLS and CDR2 is YYNGEE in the germline V gene. CDR3 coding DNA: TGTGCCAGCAGCGTAGTGGGGCTGGGGGACTATGGCTACACCTTC. The encoded protein is CASSVVGLGDYGYTF.

The chain is built from TRBV27 and TRBJ1-5; a weak D match, TRBD1 (6 bases). CDR3 length: 20 residues. Trimming removed 5 bases from V and 6 bases from J, with 32 bases in between. CDR1 and CDR2 (germline): MNHEY, SMNVEV (reference sequence). CDR3 bases: TGTGCCAGCAGTCCACTGAACGTTTTCGAAAACAGGGAGGTGGTTCAGCCCCAGCATTTT. Its protein is CASSPLNVFENREVVQPQHF.

This chain links TRBV6-5 with TRBJ2-7, with D perhaps TRBD1 (5 bases). Germline lookup yields CDR1 MNHEY and CDR2 SVGAGI. The CDR3 is 14 amino acids. V dropped 8 bases and J dropped 2 bases, with 16 bases sitting between them. CDR3 sequence reads: CASQPPDRAYEQYF. The CDR3 DNA follows: TGTGCCAGCCAACCCCCCGACAGAGCCTACGAGCAGTACTTC.

A note on this clone: In the same sample, other DNA sequences code for this CDR3. The gene calls are TRBV11-2 and TRBJ2-3, with D perhaps matching TRBD1 (5 bases). The CDR3 has 14 residues. V lost 1 base to trimming and J lost 1 base, with 6 bases between them. Germline CDR1 reads SGHAT; CDR2 reads FQNNGV. The CDR3 DNA reads as TGTGCCAGCAGCTTAGGCAGGGGCACAGATACGCAGTATTTT. Its translation is CASSLGRGTDTQYF.

The V call is TRBV2, the J call TRBJ2-5; D is undetermined. Germline V gives CDR1 SNHLY, CDR2 FYNNEI. This CDR3 has 12 amino acids. Trimming removed 4 bases from V and 3 bases from J, with 6 bases in between. DNA of the CDR3: TGTGCCAGCAGTGGCAGAGAAGAGACCCAGTACTTC. Its protein product is CASSGREETQYF.

This rearrangement joins TRBV4-1 to TRBJ2-7; D remains unclear. This CDR3 has 15 residues. The V gene lost 5 bases and the J gene lost 0 bases, with 14 bases spanning the gap. Germline CDR1 reads MGHRA; CDR2 reads YSYEKL. CDR3 DNA sequence: TGCGCCAGCAGCGTGGACCCAAAGAGCTCCTACGAGCAGTACTTC. Its protein product is CASSVDPKSSYEQYF.

In the case of this clone: Other nucleotide sequences from this sample produce the same CDR3. The genes are TRBV6-5 and TRBJ2-2; unclear D gene. The CDR3 consists of 12 residues. Trimming left V 0 bases short and J 5 bases short, with 1 base between. The germline gives CDR1 MNHEY, CDR2 SVGAGI. The CDR3 nucleotides read TGTGCCAGCAGTTACTCGACCGGGGAGCTGTTTTTT. Amino acid sequence: CASSYSTGELFF.

This clone was observed a handful of times. The CDR3 sequence is CASSDHYDTQYF. Written as DNA, the CDR3 is TGTGCCAGCAGTGACCACTACGATACGCAGTATTTT. This chain joins TRBV27 and TRBJ2-3, with D uncertain. Trimming stripped 5 bases from V and 6 bases from J, with 9 bases between. The CDR3 covers 12 residues. Germline V gene sequence: CDR1 MNHEY, CDR2 SMNVEV (reference sequence).

The rearrangement uses TRBV4-1 and TRBJ2-5; TRBD1 might be the D (5 bases). The V end lost 4 bases, the J end lost 0 bases, and 15 bases lay between the germline ends. Germline V lookup: CDR1 MGHRA, CDR2 YSYEKL. The CDR3 has 16 residues. CDR3 DNA: TGCGCCAGCAGCCCCTACTCGACAGAGTACCAAGAGACCCAGTACTTC. This gives the protein CASSPYSTEYQETQYF.

This chain joins TRBV11-2 and TRBJ2-1, with TRBD1 as a possible D gene (7 bases). The V end was cut by 4 bases, the J end by 7 bases, with 14 bases between. There are 14 residues in the CDR3. Germline V gene data show CDR1 as SGHAT and CDR2 as FQNNGV. CDR3 nucleotides: TGTGCCAGCAGCTCGCAGGGGGGCCTAAATGAGCAGTTCTTC. It translates to CASSSQGGLNEQFF.

This chain uses TRBV19 with TRBJ2-2; 8 bases line up with TRBD1. This CDR3 has 16 amino acids. The germline V gene encodes CDR1 LNHDA and CDR2 SQIVND (reference sequence). With 5 bases clipped from V and 5 bases from J, the junction kept 10 bases outside the gene matches. CDR3 bases: TGTGCCAGTAGTCCCAGGACAGGGATGAATACCGGGGAGCTGTTTTTT. It translates to CASSPRTGMNTGELFF.

The CDR3 here is CASSVDGQGAFEQYF. DNA for the CDR3: TGTGCCAGCAGCGTAGATGGCCAGGGAGCCTTTGAGCAGTACTTC. The chain carries TRBV9 and TRBJ2-7; TRBD1 or TRBD2 may be the D gene (5 bases each). CDR3 length equals 15 residues. Per germline, CDR1 SGDLS and CDR2 YYNGEE. Trimming removed 0 bases from V and 7 bases from J, with 17 bases in between.

The chain recombines TRBV4-1 with TRBJ1-1, with D unclear. The CDR3 has 14 amino acids. Trimming stripped 0 bases from V and 3 bases from J, with 8 bases between. Germline V gene data show CDR1 as MGHRA and CDR2 as YSYEKL. The CDR3: CASSQDGVYTEAFF. The CDR3, as DNA: TGCGCCAGCAGCCAAGATGGGGTCTACACTGAAGCTTTCTTT.

The rearrangement joins TRBV5-6 to TRBJ2-5; unclear D gene. Per germline, CDR1 SGHDT and CDR2 YYEEEE. This CDR3 has 14 amino acids. With 0 bases removed from V and 5 bases from J, the gap between germline ends came to 11 bases. DNA for the CDR3: TGTGCCAGCAGCTTGGAGAGCAACCTTGAGACCCAGTACTTC. Its translation is CASSLESNLETQYF.